The T cell receptor beta chain described here comes from a study of beta chain features in type 1 diabetes. Study-level results: Researchers cautioned that cDNA sequencing could over-represent cells with high TCR expression.

CDR3 size: 13 residues. Trimming stripped 5 bases from V and 9 bases from J, with 16 bases between. In germline, CDR1 is MNHNS, CDR2 SASEGT. A note on this clone: The antigen remains unidentified.

Investigators reverse transcribed all isolated RNA, so they sequenced expressed TCRB transcripts. Some clones are missing from TCRdb's copy, which holds only in-frame ones; the method was immunoSEQ multiplex PCR. The table shows 900,000 or so clones, with around a sixth occurring only once. Sequencing input: naive CD4+ T cells from blood. The chain combines TRBV6-1 with TRBJ2-5; either TRBD1 or TRBD2 may fit D (5 bases each). This TCR was sampled from a woman younger than 35 in good health. DNA of the CDR3: TGTGCCAGCAGTTCGGGACCTCGGTGGGCCCAGTACTTC. This codes for CASSSGPRWAQYF.